These 32 T cell receptor beta chains originate from one sample sequenced in a study of cytomegalovirus exposure and HLA in healthy donors. PCR involved 60 Vbeta and 13 Jbeta primers. Profiling relied on immunoSEQ multiplex PCR, and the TCRdb table lists in-frame clones only, not all of them. The sample lists around 130,000 clones; approximately 88% were seen once. Material: PBMCs. The receptors were sampled from a woman between 40 and 50 years old in good health and CMV-seronegative.

The chain is built from TRBV11-3 and TRBJ2-7, with 10 nucleotides matching TRBD2. Germline lookup yields CDR1 SGHNT and CDR2 YENEEA. CDR3 size: 16 residues. The V segment lost 5 bases and the J segment 0 bases; nucleotides outside the gene matches: 7. The CDR3 DNA follows: TGTGCCAGCAGCCACCGGACTAGCGGATTCTCCTACGAGCAGTACTTC. It translates to CASSHRTSGFSYEQYF.

V usage is TRBV7-8 and J usage is TRBJ1-1, with 8 nucleotides matching TRBD1. Germline values: CDR1 SGHVS, CDR2 FQNEAQ. The CDR3 consists of 13 residues. Trimming took 7 bases from V and 5 from J; bases not matched to a gene: 6. The CDR3 nucleotides are TGTGCCAGCAAAAAGGACAGGGAAACTGAAGCTTTCTTT. This encodes CASKKDRETEAFF.

The chain has TRBV7-6 and TRBJ1-3, with D perhaps TRBD1 (6 bases). Per germline, CDR1 SGHVS and CDR2 FNYEAQ. V shed 1 base and J shed 1 base, with 14 bases lying between them. The CDR3 contains 17 residues. CDR3 nucleotides: TGTGCCAGCAGCTTAGATTTTGCAGGGGCGTCTGGAAACACCATATATTTT. It translates to CASSLDFAGASGNTIYF.

This clone was counted once. The chain uses TRBV5-5 and TRBJ1-6; D may be TRBD1 (6 bases). Germline V gene lookup returns CDR1 SGHKS and CDR2 YYEKEE (reference sequence). The CDR3 covers 18 residues. The V and J ends lost 4 bases and 8 bases respectively, with 25 bases between them. As DNA, the CDR3 is TGTGCCAGCAGCAATGCTCCCTGGGGGCGTATTGGTGATTCACCCCTCCACTTT. Amino acid sequence: CASSNAPWGRIGDSPLHF.

This chain joins TRBV7-8 and TRBJ1-1; D remains unclear. V shed 1 base and J shed 8 bases, with 8 bases lying between them. The CDR3 is 12 amino acids. Per the germline V gene, CDR1 is SGHVS and CDR2 is FQNEAQ. DNA of the CDR3: TGTGCCAGCAGCTTAGGGGCCAGGGAAGCTTTCTTT. Protein: CASSLGAREAFF.

The chain joins TRBV7-9 to TRBJ1-5; D possibly corresponds to TRBD1 (5 bases). The V gene lost 1 base and the J gene lost 5 bases, with 12 bases spanning the gap. The CDR3 has 15 amino acids. Per germline, CDR1 SEHNR and CDR2 FQNEAQ (reference sequence). This CDR3 is CASSLGAIGDQPQHF. The CDR3 region has the DNA TGTGCCAGCAGCTTAGGGGCGATAGGGGATCAGCCCCAGCATTTT. Variable domain in full (rest from reference TRBV7-9 and TRBJ1-5): DTGVSQNPRHKITKRGQNVTFRCDPISEHNRLYWYRQTLGQGPEFLTYFQNEAQLEKSRLLSDRFSAERPKGSFSTLEIQRTEQGDSAMYLCASSLGAIGDQPQHFGDGTRLSIL.

The gene calls are TRBV2 and TRBJ1-4; D is uncertain. This CDR3 region has 12 residues. Germline CDR1 is SNHLY and CDR2 is FYNNEI. Trimming pared 6 bases from V and 4 bases from J, leaving 6 bases between. The CDR3 protein is CASRAINEKLFF. CDR3 nucleotides: TGTGCCAGCAGGGCCATTAATGAAAAACTGTTTTTT.

This chain connects TRBV7-6 to TRBJ2-7, with D possibly matching TRBD2 (6 bases). This CDR3 is 14 amino acids long. Germline V gives CDR1 SGHVS, CDR2 FNYEAQ. The V end was cut by 7 bases, the J end by 6 bases, with 19 bases between. The chain's CDR3 is CASMRDSPPGEQYF. The CDR3 DNA sequence: TGTGCCAGCATGCGGGACTCCCCTCCGGGCGAGCAGTACTTC. Filled out from reference TRBV7-6 and TRBJ2-7, the complete variable domain reads GAGVSQSPRYKVTKRGQDVALRCDPISGHVSLYWYRQALGQGPEFLTYFNYEAQQDKSGLPNDRFSAERPEGSISTLTIQRTEQRDSAMYRCASMRDSPPGEQYFGPGTRLTVT.

The CDR3 DNA reads as TGTGCCAGCAGCTATCTTCTTAGCACAGATACGCAGTATTTT. This encodes CASSYLLSTDTQYF. V usage is TRBV7-2 and J usage is TRBJ2-3; no definite D call. CDR1 is SGHTA, CDR2 FQGNSA, per germline. The CDR3 contains 14 residues. The V end lost 4 bases, the J end lost 0 bases, and 8 bases lay between the germline ends. The complete variable domain, with remaining parts taken from reference TRBV7-2 and TRBJ2-3, reads GAGVSQSPSNKVTEKGKDVELRCDPISGHTALYWYRQSLGQGLEFLIYFQGNSAPDKSGLPSDRFSAERTGGSVSTLTIQRTQQEDSAVYLCASSYLLSTDTQYFGPGTRLTVL.

This clone was seen once. V is TRBV5-1 and J is TRBJ2-2, with 14 bases that match TRBD2. Germline V lookup: CDR1 SGHRS, CDR2 YFSETQ. CDR3 length: 19 residues. Trimming removed 5 bases from V and 7 bases from J; junction bases left unmatched: 16. CDR3 region: CASRSRPGLAGDLFGELFF. CDR3 nucleotide sequence: TGCGCCAGCAGGTCGCGACCGGGACTAGCGGGAGATTTATTCGGGGAGCTGTTTTTT. Based on the CDR3 plus reference TRBV5-1 and TRBJ2-2, the full variable domain is KAGVTQTPRYLIKTRGQQVTLSCSPISGHRSVSWYQQTPGQGLQFLFEYFSETQRNKGNFPGRFSGRQFSNSRSEMNVSTLELGDSALYLCASRSRPGLAGDLFGELFFGEGSRLTVL.

The chain joins TRBV4-2 to TRBJ1-2; D is unclear. CDR1 is LGHNA and CDR2 is YNFKEQ in the germline V gene. The CDR3 spans 14 residues. Trimming shortened V by 3 bases and J by 7 bases, and 15 bases separated the two germline ends. The DNA of the CDR3 is TGTGCCAGCAGCCAGGCACCGGAGAGGCCTGGCTACACCTTC. Encoded protein: CASSQAPERPGYTF.

The rearrangement joins TRBV7-9 to TRBJ1-3, with 7 bases aligning to TRBD1. This CDR3 is 14 amino acids long. V lost 6 bases, J lost 8 bases, and 10 bases stayed unmatched. The germline gives CDR1 SEHNR, CDR2 FQNEAQ (reference sequence). The CDR3 nucleotides read TGTGCCAGCAGGCGACAGGGACAAGGGGACACCATATATTTT. Translating gives CASRRQGQGDTIYF.

This clone appeared a few times. V is TRBV7-9 and J is TRBJ2-6; D call uncertain. This CDR3 contains 15 residues. V lost 2 bases, J lost 0 bases, and 5 bases lay in between. In germline, CDR1 is SEHNR, CDR2 FQNEAQ (reference sequence). The CDR3 spells CASSLTSSGANVLTF. CDR3 DNA sequence: TGTGCCAGCAGCTTAACATCCTCTGGGGCCAACGTCCTGACTTTC.

This chain connects TRBV7-9 to TRBJ1-2; no firm D call. Trimming stripped 5 bases from V and 1 base from J, with 5 bases between. CDR1 is SEHNR, CDR2 FQNEAQ, per germline (reference sequence). The CDR3 is made up of 12 amino acids. The CDR3 DNA is TGTGCCAGCAGCGTCAATAACTATGGCTACACCTTC. This codes for CASSVNNYGYTF.

Concerning this clone: The germline gene is not matched at one end of the junction; a read error may be the cause. This rearrangement joins TRBV27 to TRBJ2-3; D is unclear. The CDR3 totals 13 residues. CDR1 is MNHEY, CDR2 SMNVEV, per germline (reference sequence). The CDR3 loop is CASSLSLLGTRYF. The CDR3 bases are TGTGCCAGCAGTTTAAGCCTCCTGGGCACGCGGTATTTT.

The DNA of the CDR3 is TGCGCCAGCAGCTTGTATCCGACTAGCGGGTACGAGCAGTACTTC. Protein product: CASSLYPTSGYEQYF. This rearrangement joins TRBV5-1 to TRBJ2-7, with TRBD2 matching 10 bases. Trimming at V came to 1 base and at J to 4 bases, leaving 5 bases not matched to a gene. Germline V gene data show CDR1 as SGHRS and CDR2 as YFSETQ. The CDR3 runs 15 residues.

This chain uses TRBV27 with TRBJ1-2; 7 nucleotides match TRBD1. In germline, CDR1 is MNHEY, CDR2 SMNVEV (reference sequence). The V segment lost 5 bases and the J segment 10 bases; nucleotides outside the gene matches: 10. The CDR3 contains 13 residues. The chain's CDR3 is CASSVSGTVHYTF. DNA for the CDR3: TGTGCCAGCAGTGTCTCCGGGACAGTCCACTACACCTTC.

The rearrangement links TRBV29-1 to TRBJ1-2; tentative D call: TRBD1 (6 bases). There are 15 residues in the CDR3. Trimming removed 1 base from V and 3 bases from J, with 15 bases in between. Per germline, CDR1 SQVTM and CDR2 ANQGSEA. CDR3 sequence: CSVEGLEGGDYGYTF. The CDR3 DNA follows: TGCAGCGTTGAAGGGCTGGAAGGGGGGGACTATGGCTACACCTTC.

This chain uses TRBV10-3 with TRBJ2-1; the match to TRBD2 covers 13 bases. Germline CDR1 ENHRY, CDR2 SYGVKD. The CDR3 runs 14 residues. The junction had 7 bases not matched to a gene; V was cut back by 10 bases and J by 7 bases. The CDR3 DNA reads as TGTGCCACAGCCCGGACTAGCGGGAGTAATGAGCAGTTCTTC. It codes for CATARTSGSNEQFF.

The gene calls are TRBV2 and TRBJ2-7; perhaps TRBD2 as D (5 bases). CDR1 SNHLY and CDR2 FYNNEI come from the germline V gene. V dropped 6 bases and J dropped 4 bases, with 16 bases sitting between them. This CDR3 comprises 14 residues. The CDR3 reads CASRAMASTYEQYF. Here the CDR3 DNA reads TGTGCCAGCAGGGCCATGGCTAGCACGTACGAGCAGTACTTC.

This clone appeared a few times. This sequence joins TRBV6-1 and TRBJ2-7, with no clear D. Germline V gene data show CDR1 as MNHNS and CDR2 as SASEGT. The CDR3 spans 13 residues. V dropped 1 base and J dropped 4 bases, with 8 bases sitting between them. The CDR3 DNA sequence: TGTGCCAGCAGTGAAGGGTCCGAGTACGAGCAGTACTTC. Translating it yields CASSEGSEYEQYF.

The chain employs TRBV5-1 and TRBJ1-1; D remains ambiguous. Germline V lookup: CDR1 SGHRS, CDR2 YFSETQ. V was shortened by 5 bases and J by 1 base, with 12 bases between the two germline ends. The length of the CDR3 is 14 residues. The CDR3 DNA is TGCGCCAGCAGACTATTAAACCAGAACACTGAAGCTTTCTTT. The encoded protein is CASRLLNQNTEAFF.

The chain is built from TRBV27 and TRBJ2-1; possible D gene TRBD1, 5 bases. This CDR3 region has 16 residues. Deletions cut 3 bases from V and 8 bases from J, with 20 bases between. Looked up from germline, CDR1 is MNHEY and CDR2 is SMNVEV (reference sequence). CDR3 in amino acids: CASSLYPPGPVYEQFF. CDR3 bases: TGTGCCAGCAGTTTGTATCCCCCAGGGCCAGTCTATGAGCAGTTCTTC.

This clone was detected a few times. The chain combines TRBV27 with TRBJ2-3; no clear D. The CDR3 loop spans 14 amino acids. Trimming removed 3 bases from V and 4 bases from J, with 11 bases in between. Germline V gene data show CDR1 as MNHEY and CDR2 as SMNVEV (reference sequence). The CDR3 loop is CASSFTTWADTQYF. For the CDR3, the DNA is TGTGCCAGCAGTTTTACTACCTGGGCAGATACGCAGTATTTT.

The chain carries TRBV11-3 and TRBJ2-1; TRBD1 matches at 10 bases. Germline V gives CDR1 SGHNT, CDR2 YENEEA. The CDR3 has 15 amino acids. The junction had 13 bases not matched to a gene; V was cut back by 8 bases and J by 9 bases. This CDR3 reads CASGPGTGVISEQFF. For the CDR3, the DNA is TGTGCCAGCGGCCCCGGGACAGGGGTCATAAGTGAGCAGTTCTTC.

The rearrangement joins TRBV5-4 to TRBJ2-1; a weak D match, TRBD1 (6 bases). The CDR3 has 16 residues. Germline loops: CDR1 SGHNT, CDR2 YYREEE (reference sequence). Between the trimmed V and J ends, which lost 4 bases and 0 bases, there was a span of 14 bases. The DNA for the CDR3 is TGTGCCAGCAGCCCCTTGACAGGTAGCTCCTACAATGAGCAGTTCTTC. Its protein product is CASSPLTGSSYNEQFF.

The rearrangement links TRBV5-1 to TRBJ2-2; 10 bases are a match to TRBD2. The CDR3 length is 16 residues. After removal of 4 bases from V and 2 bases from J, the junction contained 5 bases not matched to a gene. Germline CDR1 reads SGHRS; CDR2 reads YFSETQ. Here the CDR3 DNA reads TGCGCCAGCAGCATTACTAGCGGGGTTAACACCGGGGAGCTGTTTTTT. This codes for CASSITSGVNTGELFF. The variable domain in full, with the rest retrieved from reference TRBV5-1 and TRBJ2-2, is KAGVTQTPRYLIKTRGQQVTLSCSPISGHRSVSWYQQTPGQGLQFLFEYFSETQRNKGNFPGRFSGRQFSNSRSEMNVSTLELGDSALYLCASSITSGVNTGELFFGEGSRLTVL.

The V and J genes are TRBV30 and TRBJ2-5; weak D call: TRBD1 (6 bases). CDR1 and CDR2 from the germline V gene are GTSNPN and SVGIG (reference sequence). The germline V and J ends were trimmed by 4 bases and 5 bases, with 17 bases remaining between them. This CDR3 contains 14 residues. The CDR3 reads CAWIPDSLRETQYF. In DNA, the CDR3 is TGTGCCTGGATCCCGGACAGCCTGAGGGAGACCCAGTACTTC.

The chain carries TRBV5-1 and TRBJ2-5; D gene ambiguous. V was cut by 4 bases and J by 4 bases, with 14 bases left in between. The CDR3 has 14 residues. Germline CDR1 is SGHRS and CDR2 is YFSETQ. CDR3 region: CASSLGQVGETQYF. The DNA for the CDR3 is TGCGCCAGCAGCCTGGGCCAAGTCGGAGAGACCCAGTACTTC.

J is TRBJ1-2 and V is TRBV13; D gene unclear. V was pared by 3 bases and J by 4 bases, with 6 bases between. The V gene's germline CDR1 is PRHDT and CDR2 FYEKMQ (reference sequence). The CDR3 has 12 amino acids. The CDR3 protein is CASSFAAYGYTF. The CDR3 nucleotides read TGTGCCAGCAGCTTCGCGGCCTATGGCTACACCTTC.

The gene calls are TRBV7-9 and TRBJ2-1; 16 nucleotides match TRBD2. This CDR3 has 15 residues. Germline trimming cut 4 bases from V and 9 bases from J; bases unmatched to any gene: 3. Germline CDR1 reads SEHNR; CDR2 reads FQNEAQ (reference sequence). This CDR3 reads CASSSGLAGGSEQFF. In DNA form, the CDR3 reads TGTGCCAGCAGCTCGGGACTAGCGGGAGGGAGTGAGCAGTTCTTC.

This chain links TRBV9 with TRBJ2-2; 12 bases map to TRBD2. The trim removed 4 bases at V and 5 bases at J, leaving 6 bases unmatched. Per germline, CDR1 SGDLS and CDR2 YYNGEE. This CDR3 spans 16 amino acids. The CDR3 bases are TGTGCCAGCAGCCTAGCGGGAGGGCCGGTGACCGGGGAGCTGTTTTTT. Residues: CASSLAGGPVTGELFF.